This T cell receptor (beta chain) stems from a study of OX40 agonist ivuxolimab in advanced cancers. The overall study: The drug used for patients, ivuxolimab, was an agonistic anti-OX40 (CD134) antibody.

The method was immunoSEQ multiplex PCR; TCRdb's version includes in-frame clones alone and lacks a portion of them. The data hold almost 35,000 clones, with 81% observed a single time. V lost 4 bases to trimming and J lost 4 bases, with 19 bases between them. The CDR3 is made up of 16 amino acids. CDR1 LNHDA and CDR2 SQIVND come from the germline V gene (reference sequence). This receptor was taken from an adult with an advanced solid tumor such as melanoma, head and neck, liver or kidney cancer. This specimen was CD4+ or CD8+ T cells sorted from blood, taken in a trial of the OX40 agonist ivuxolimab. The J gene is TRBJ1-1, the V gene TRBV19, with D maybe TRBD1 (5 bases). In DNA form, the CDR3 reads TGTGCCAGTAGTACTCAGGGTGGGAGAAGCGGCACTGAAGCTTTCTTT. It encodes CASSTQGGRSGTEAFF.